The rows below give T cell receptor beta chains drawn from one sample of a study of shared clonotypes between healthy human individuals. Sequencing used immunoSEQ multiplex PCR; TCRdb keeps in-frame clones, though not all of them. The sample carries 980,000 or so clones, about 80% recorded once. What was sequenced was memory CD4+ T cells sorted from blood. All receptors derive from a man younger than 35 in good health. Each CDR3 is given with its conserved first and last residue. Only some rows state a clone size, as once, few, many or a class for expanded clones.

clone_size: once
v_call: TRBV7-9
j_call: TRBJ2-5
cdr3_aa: CASSIRPYLGTSFGETQYF

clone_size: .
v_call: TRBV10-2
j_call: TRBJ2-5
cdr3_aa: CASMNAGGGWETQYF

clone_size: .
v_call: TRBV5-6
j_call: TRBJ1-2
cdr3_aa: CASSLGDRLYGYTF

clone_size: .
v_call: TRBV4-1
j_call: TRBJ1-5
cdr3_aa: CASSPGQGSSNQPQHF

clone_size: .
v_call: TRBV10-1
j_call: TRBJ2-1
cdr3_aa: CASSEFRDRVNEQFF

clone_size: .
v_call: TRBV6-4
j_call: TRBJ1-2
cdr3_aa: CASKRGDYGYTF

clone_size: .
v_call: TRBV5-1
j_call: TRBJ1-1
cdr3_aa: CASRSTLGVMGEAFF

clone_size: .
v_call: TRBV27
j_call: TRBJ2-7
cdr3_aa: CASWLGAGGEQYF

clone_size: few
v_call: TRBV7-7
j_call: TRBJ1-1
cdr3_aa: CASSVHRVPMNTEAFF

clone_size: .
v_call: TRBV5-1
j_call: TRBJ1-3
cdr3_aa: CASSLTLGGSGNTIYF

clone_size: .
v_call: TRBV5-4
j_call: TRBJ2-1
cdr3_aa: CASSLGGGKNEQFF

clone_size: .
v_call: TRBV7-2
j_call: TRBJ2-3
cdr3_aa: CASSFGVGTDTDTQYF

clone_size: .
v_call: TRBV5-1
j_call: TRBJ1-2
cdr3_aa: CASSLGQGAGGYTF

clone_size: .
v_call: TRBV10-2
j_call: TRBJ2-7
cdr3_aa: CASTEASYEQYF

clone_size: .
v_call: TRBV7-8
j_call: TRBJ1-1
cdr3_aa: CASSFAGQMNTEAFF

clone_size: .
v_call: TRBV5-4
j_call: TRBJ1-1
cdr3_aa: CASSLGRDSGNTEAFF

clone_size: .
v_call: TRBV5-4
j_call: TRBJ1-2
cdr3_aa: CASSSGGRQGDYGYTF

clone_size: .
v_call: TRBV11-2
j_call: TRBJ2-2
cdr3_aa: CASTFREVAGELFF

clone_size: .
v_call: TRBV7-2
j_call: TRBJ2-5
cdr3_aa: CASSLGAAKETQYF

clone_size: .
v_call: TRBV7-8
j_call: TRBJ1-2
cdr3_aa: CASSLQTHYGYTF

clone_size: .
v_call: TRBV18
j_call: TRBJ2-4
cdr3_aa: CASSSSTSFKNIQYF

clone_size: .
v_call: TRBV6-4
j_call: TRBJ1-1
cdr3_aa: CASRRSGTENTEAFF

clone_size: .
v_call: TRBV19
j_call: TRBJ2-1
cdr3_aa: CASSMRASGARSGQFF

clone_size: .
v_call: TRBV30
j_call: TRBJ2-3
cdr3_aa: CAWGLAGETSDTQYF

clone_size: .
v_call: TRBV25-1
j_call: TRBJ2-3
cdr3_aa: CASSEVLGYPDDTQYF

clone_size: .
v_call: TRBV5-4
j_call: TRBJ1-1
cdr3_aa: CASSWPDRGEAFF

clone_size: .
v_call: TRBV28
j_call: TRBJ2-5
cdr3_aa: CASRKGGEGTQYF

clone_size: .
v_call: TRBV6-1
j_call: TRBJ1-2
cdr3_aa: CASRDRGANYGYTF

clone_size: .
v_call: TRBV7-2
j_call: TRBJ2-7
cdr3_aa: CASSADPLSYEQYF

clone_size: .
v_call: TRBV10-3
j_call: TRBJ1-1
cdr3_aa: CAISKTGAPIYTEAFF

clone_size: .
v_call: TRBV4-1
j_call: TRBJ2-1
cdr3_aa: CASSQDPGDEQFF

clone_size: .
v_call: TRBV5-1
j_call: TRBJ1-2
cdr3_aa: CASSFGTGSGYTF

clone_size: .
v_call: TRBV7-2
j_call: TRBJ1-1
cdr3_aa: CASSSGPKSTEAFF

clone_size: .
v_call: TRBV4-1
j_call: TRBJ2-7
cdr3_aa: CASSQVGVYEQYF

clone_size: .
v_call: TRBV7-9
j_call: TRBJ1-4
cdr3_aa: CASSVRTDNEKLFF

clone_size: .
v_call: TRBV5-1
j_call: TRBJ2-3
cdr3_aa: CASSPGWVRADTQYF

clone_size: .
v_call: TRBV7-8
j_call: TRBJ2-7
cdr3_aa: CASSLVTGTGTSSYEQYF

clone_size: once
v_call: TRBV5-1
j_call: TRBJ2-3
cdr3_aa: CASSLTGGPPTDTQYF

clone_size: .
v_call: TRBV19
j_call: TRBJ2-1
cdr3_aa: CASSMWEVQNEQFF

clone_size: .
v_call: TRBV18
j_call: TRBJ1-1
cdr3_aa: CASSPFRGDTEAFF

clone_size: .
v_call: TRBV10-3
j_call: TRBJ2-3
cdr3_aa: CAANSGRETDTQYF

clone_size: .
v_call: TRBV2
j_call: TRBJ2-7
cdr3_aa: CASRGAGQTYEQYF

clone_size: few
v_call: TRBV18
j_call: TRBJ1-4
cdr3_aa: CASAPRVLYTFGPTNEKLFF

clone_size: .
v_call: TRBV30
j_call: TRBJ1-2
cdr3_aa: CAWSVSGDYGYTF

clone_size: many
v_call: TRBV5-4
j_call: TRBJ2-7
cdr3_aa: CASRGDRNSYEQYF

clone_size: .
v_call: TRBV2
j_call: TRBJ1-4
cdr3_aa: CASKAGTGGPNEKLFF

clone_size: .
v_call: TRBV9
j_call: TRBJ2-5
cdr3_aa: CASSDLAGGAETQYF

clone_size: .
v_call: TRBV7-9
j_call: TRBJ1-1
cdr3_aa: CATLDGYLNTEAFF